This section outlines one TCR beta chain sequence together with its context. The germline V gene has CDR1 SGHAT and CDR2 FQNNGV. CDR3 length equals 13 residues. V lost 3 bases, J lost 3 bases, and 2 bases stayed unmatched. The data were produced by immunoSEQ multiplex PCR, yet TCRdb's version contains in-frame clones alone and is incomplete. The sample has some 51,000 clones; 88% are singletons. This specimen comes from a study of blood T cell repertoires in COVID-19. Across the whole study: The United States, Italy and Spain supplied acute and convalescent COVID-19 samples. The analysed material was cDNA or gDNA that came from T cells, B-cell-depleted T cells, or PBMCs.

The chain is built from TRBV11-2 and TRBJ2-7, with 7 bases identical to TRBD2. This clonotype originated in a man between 45 and 60 years old with active COVID-19. What was sequenced was peripheral blood. DNA of the CDR3: TGTGCCAGCAGCTTGGGAGGGAACTACGAGCAGTACTTC. Residues: CASSLGGNYEQYF. Full variable domain (remainder filled in from reference TRBV11-2 and TRBJ2-7): EAGVAQSPRYKIIEKRQSVAFWCNPISGHATLYWYQQILGQGPKLLIQFQNNGVVDDSQLPKDRFSAERLKGVDSTLKIQPAKLEDSAVYLCASSLGGNYEQYFGPGTRLTVT.